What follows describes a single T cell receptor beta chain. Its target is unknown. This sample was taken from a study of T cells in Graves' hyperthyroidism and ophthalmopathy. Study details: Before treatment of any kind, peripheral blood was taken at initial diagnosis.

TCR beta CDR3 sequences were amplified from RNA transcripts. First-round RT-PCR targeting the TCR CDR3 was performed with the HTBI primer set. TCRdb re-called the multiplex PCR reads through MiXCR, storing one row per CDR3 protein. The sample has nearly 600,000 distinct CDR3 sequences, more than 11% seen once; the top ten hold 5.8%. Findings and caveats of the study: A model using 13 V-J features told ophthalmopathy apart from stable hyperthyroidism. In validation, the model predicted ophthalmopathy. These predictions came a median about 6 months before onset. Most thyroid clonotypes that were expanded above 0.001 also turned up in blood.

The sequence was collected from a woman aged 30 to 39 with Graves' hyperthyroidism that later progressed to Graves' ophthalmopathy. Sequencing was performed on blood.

The CDR3 DNA is TGTGCCAGCCTTTTAGGGATGGATGCTTTCTTT. The encoded protein is CASLLGMDAFF. J is TRBJ1-1 and V is TRBV27; D gene uncertain. Germline-derived CDR1 and CDR2 are MNHEY and SMNVEV (reference sequence). CDR3 length: 11 residues. With 8 bases removed from V and 11 bases from J, the gap between germline ends came to 15 bases.